One sample yielded the 21 T cell receptor beta chains listed below, sequenced in a study of cytomegalovirus exposure and HLA in healthy donors. PCR was performed using 60 Vbeta and 13 Jbeta primers. Method: immunoSEQ multiplex PCR; TCRdb's copy keeps in-frame clones and lacks some. Here the sample spans about 200,000 clones, about 86% being singletons. Sequencing was carried out using PBMCs. The receptors come from a woman aged 30 to 39 in good health and CMV-seronegative.

The V gene is TRBV15, the J gene TRBJ1-5, with a weak D call TRBD1 (6 bases). V was trimmed by 8 bases and J by 6 bases, leaving 14 bases between them. Germline CDR1 is LNHNV and CDR2 is YYDKDF (reference sequence). The CDR3 contains 13 residues. The CDR3 sequence is CATAGRGAQPQHF. CDR3 DNA sequence: TGTGCCACCGCGGGACGGGGGGCTCAGCCCCAGCATTTT.

The V gene is TRBV5-1, the J gene TRBJ2-5; 9 bases fit TRBD1. Per the germline V gene, CDR1 is SGHRS and CDR2 is YFSETQ. V lost 6 bases to trimming and J lost 4 bases; unmatched junction nucleotides: 4. CDR3 length equals 13 residues. The CDR3 nucleotides are TGCGCCAGCACGGGACAGGGCGGAGAGACCCAGTACTTC. This sequence encodes CASTGQGGETQYF.

The chain is built from TRBV6-1 and TRBJ2-1; D not certain. The CDR3 totals 15 residues. Germline-derived CDR1 and CDR2 are MNHNS and SASEGT. V lost 1 base and J 0 bases, leaving 7 bases between the germline ends. This CDR3 is CASSEGASSYNEQFF. The DNA of the CDR3 is TGTGCCAGCAGTGAAGGGGCAAGCTCCTACAATGAGCAGTTCTTC.

The chain links TRBV7-9 to TRBJ1-4, with a tentative D call TRBD1 (5 bases). V gave up 4 bases and J gave up 0 bases, with 9 bases separating them. In germline, CDR1 is SEHNR, CDR2 FQNEAQ (reference sequence). The CDR3 runs 15 residues. The CDR3 DNA sequence: TGTGCCAGCAGCTCGGGACTTTCAACTAATGAAAAACTGTTTTTT. This sequence encodes CASSSGLSTNEKLFF. Looking up the rest from reference TRBV7-9 and TRBJ1-4 gives the full variable domain: DTGVSQNPRHKITKRGQNVTFRCDPISEHNRLYWYRQTLGQGPEFLTYFQNEAQLEKSRLLSDRFSAERPKGSFSTLEIQRTEQGDSAMYLCASSSGLSTNEKLFFGSGTQLSVL.

V is TRBV7-8 and J is TRBJ2-5; D remains unclear. From germline, CDR1 is SGHVS and CDR2 FQNEAQ. V was shortened by 5 bases and J by 0 bases, with 7 bases between the two germline ends. The CDR3 has 13 amino acids. CDR3 residues: CASSPRYQETQYF. The CDR3 nucleotides are TGTGCCAGCAGCCCCAGGTACCAAGAGACCCAGTACTTC.

The chain employs TRBV28 and TRBJ1-1; 7 bases are shared with TRBD1. With V trimmed by 2 bases and J by 8 bases, 8 bases remained unmatched. This CDR3 spans 14 amino acids. From germline, CDR1 is MDHEN and CDR2 SYDVKM. CDR3 nucleotide sequence: TGTGCCAGCAGTTTAGGGGGACAGCTTCCCGAAGCTTTCTTT. Translation gives CASSLGGQLPEAFF.

The sample holds one count of this clone. One end of the junction is discordant with germline, which a read error may explain. V gene TRBV29-1 combines with J gene TRBJ1-2; TRBD1 matches at 9 bases. CDR1 and CDR2 (germline): SQVTM, ANQGSEA. The CDR3 sequence is 12 residues long. The CDR3 protein is CSGGTGNYVYTF. The DNA of the CDR3 is TGCAGCGGGGGGACAGGGAACTATGTCTACACCTTC.

The V gene is TRBV11-3, the J gene TRBJ2-5, with a tentative D call TRBD2 (5 bases). The V gene lost 5 bases and the J gene lost 5 bases, with 21 bases spanning the gap. Germline CDR1 SGHNT, CDR2 YENEEA. This CDR3 comprises 16 residues. The CDR3 DNA follows: TGTGCCAGCAGCCGCGGAGCGGATGGTTTTCGTGAGACCCAGTACTTC. This sequence encodes CASSRGADGFRETQYF.

The V gene is TRBV2, the J gene TRBJ1-2, with D maybe TRBD1 (5 bases). This CDR3 has 13 residues. V shed 4 bases and J shed 5 bases, with 11 bases lying between them. The germline CDR1 and CDR2 sequences are SNHLY and FYNNEI. The CDR3 DNA is TGTGCCAGCAGTGCTACACAGGAGTATGGCTACACCTTC. Its translation: CASSATQEYGYTF.

The V call is TRBV7-2, the J call TRBJ2-5, with D possibly matching TRBD1 (5 bases). Per the germline V gene, CDR1 is SGHTA and CDR2 is FQGNSA. The CDR3 is made up of 16 amino acids. Trimming shortened V by 5 bases and J by 7 bases, and 23 bases separated the two germline ends. The CDR3 protein is CASSLSRVAVRGTQYF. The CDR3 DNA follows: TGTGCCAGCAGCCTCTCTAGGGTTGCTGTAAGGGGGACCCAGTACTTC.

The chain carries TRBV6-1 and TRBJ1-4; 10 positions agree with TRBD1. Germline lookup yields CDR1 MNHNS and CDR2 SASEGT. V gave up 3 bases and J gave up 5 bases; unmatched junction bases: 0. This CDR3 has 14 residues. The CDR3, as DNA: TGTGCCAGCAGTGAGGGACAGGGGAATGAAAAACTGTTTTTT. This translates into CASSEGQGNEKLFF.

J is TRBJ2-4 and V is TRBV18; D is uncertain. The V and J ends lost 3 bases and 9 bases respectively, with 12 bases between them. The V gene's germline CDR1 is KGHSH and CDR2 LQKENI. The CDR3 length is 13 residues. CDR3 in DNA: TGTGCCAGCTCACCCGAAAGAGGCGGCATTCAGTACTTC. Residues: CASSPERGGIQYF.

The chain carries TRBV5-4 and TRBJ2-3; tentatively, D is TRBD2 (5 bases). Germline CDR1 and CDR2: SGHNT and YYREEE (reference sequence). This CDR3 comprises 15 residues. Between the trimmed V and J ends, which lost 4 bases and 0 bases, there was a span of 12 bases. The CDR3 nucleotides are TGTGCCAGCAGCAGTAGGCGAGGGAGCACAGATACGCAGTATTTT. Translation gives CASSSRRGSTDTQYF.

The J gene is TRBJ2-2, the V gene TRBV6-5; D unresolved. The CDR3 loop spans 14 amino acids. Trimming took off 7 bases at V and 0 bases at J, with 9 bases between the two ends. Germline values: CDR1 MNHEY, CDR2 SVGAGI. The CDR3 protein is CASTGNSNTGELFF. CDR3 bases: TGTGCCAGCACTGGTAACTCGAACACCGGGGAGCTGTTTTTT.

The rearrangement links TRBV6-1 to TRBJ2-1; 11 nucleotides agree with TRBD2. Germline trimming cut 2 bases from V and 6 bases from J; bases unmatched to any gene: 6. The CDR3 has 16 amino acids. Germline V lookup: CDR1 MNHNS, CDR2 SASEGT. CDR3 DNA: TGTGCCAGCAGTGAACGCGTTAGCGGGGGGGCCAATGAGCAGTTCTTC. Residues: CASSERVSGGANEQFF.

The chain recombines TRBV6-1 with TRBJ2-7; 7 positions agree with TRBD2. Germline V lookup: CDR1 MNHNS, CDR2 SASEGT. The CDR3 spans 15 residues. Unmatched junction bases numbered 5, after V lost 3 bases and J lost 0 bases. The CDR3 DNA reads as TGTGCCAGCAGTGATCAACGCGGGAGCTCCTACGAGCAGTACTTC. This translates into CASSDQRGSSYEQYF.

This chain joins TRBV5-1 and TRBJ2-5; D gene unclear. V was shortened by 0 bases and J by 9 bases, with 18 bases between the two germline ends. CDR1 is SGHRS and CDR2 is YFSETQ in the germline V gene. The CDR3 runs to 15 residues. The CDR3 bases are TGCGCCAGCAGCTTGGAGGCAGCCTCCAGTGAGGCCCAGTACTTC. Its protein product is CASSLEAASSEAQYF.

The chain employs TRBV2 and TRBJ1-2, with 7 positions matching TRBD1. J was trimmed by 4 bases and V by 3 bases; bases with no gene match: 2. CDR1 is SNHLY, CDR2 FYNNEI, per germline. The CDR3 totals 13 residues. The CDR3 bases are TGTGCCAGCAGTGATGACAGGGTCTATGGCTACACCTTC. Its protein is CASSDDRVYGYTF.

The V and J genes are TRBV9 and TRBJ1-1, with no clear D. Trimming removed 2 bases from V and 6 bases from J, with 17 bases in between. The CDR3 consists of 15 residues. CDR1 and CDR2 from the germline V gene are SGDLS and YYNGEE. CDR3 sequence: CASSVETRNESEAFF. CDR3 bases: TGTGCCAGCAGCGTGGAGACGCGGAACGAGTCTGAAGCTTTCTTT.

This chain connects TRBV2 to TRBJ2-1, with 7 positions matching TRBD1. The CDR3 is made up of 15 amino acids. The trim removed 5 bases at V and 0 bases at J, leaving 4 bases unmatched. Per the germline V gene, CDR1 is SNHLY and CDR2 is FYNNEI. As DNA, the CDR3 is TGTGCCAGCAGTTCACAGGGGAGCTCCTACAATGAGCAGTTCTTC. This gives the protein CASSSQGSSYNEQFF.

This clone was counted a few times. The chain is built from TRBV6-5 and TRBJ1-1; 8 bases align to TRBD1. Germline V gene lookup returns CDR1 MNHEY and CDR2 SVGAGI. Unmatched junction bases numbered 1, after V lost 0 bases and J lost 1 base. CDR3 size: 15 residues. The CDR3 nucleotides read TGTGCCAGCAGTTACTCAGGACAGGGGAACACTGAAGCTTTCTTT. The encoded protein is CASSYSGQGNTEAFF.